The clone carrying this TCR beta chain was seen a few times. Together with a sample-barcoded 5' primer, a J-beta primer mix was included in a second PCR lasting about 7 to 11 cycles. TCRdb ran MiXCR on the 5' RACE reads and lists one entry per CDR3 protein. This repertoire shows around 600,000 distinct CDR3 sequences, roughly 43% found once; its top ten account for roughly 24%. These data come from a study of blood T cells in healthy people across ages. The CDR3 runs 16 residues. V shed 3 bases, J shed 0 bases, and the junction held 5 bases outside the gene matches. Germline CDR1 reads DFQATT; CDR2 reads SNEGSKA (reference sequence).

The sample consisted of blood. The source is a man at least 80 years old in good health. This rearrangement joins TRBV20-1 to TRBJ2-1; 10 nucleotides match TRBD2. The DNA of the CDR3 is TGCAGTGCTAGCTTTCCTAGCGGGGGCTCCTACAATGAGCAGTTCTTC. It codes for CSASFPSGGSYNEQFF.